This T cell receptor beta chain was identified during a study of beta chain features in type 1 diabetes. Points from the study as a whole: Moderate yet significant TCRB CDR3 shortening was seen in Type 1 diabetes patients in all four CD4+ subsets.

The CDR3 loop spans 17 amino acids. Germline-derived CDR1 and CDR2 are SGHRS and YFSETQ. The V and J ends lost 0 bases and 6 bases respectively, with 19 bases between them. Expressed TCRB transcripts were sequenced because the entire RNA isolate underwent reverse transcription. Measured with immunoSEQ multiplex PCR; TCRdb has only the in-frame clones, and not every one. The table has hundreds of thousands of clones, about an eighth seen once; the top ten hold just under 0.04%. About this clone: Its cognate antigen is unknown.

Sequenced input: naive CD4+ T cells from blood. The chain carries TRBV5-1 and TRBJ2-1; TRBD1 is a possible D gene (6 bases). The sequence came from a man younger than 30 with type 1 diabetes. This CDR3 is CASSLALGRGRSNEQFF. CDR3 bases: TGCGCCAGCAGCTTGGCGCTAGGCAGGGGCCGGAGCAATGAGCAGTTCTTC. The full variable domain, with the rest looked up from reference TRBV5-1 and TRBJ2-1, is KAGVTQTPRYLIKTRGQQVTLSCSPISGHRSVSWYQQTPGQGLQFLFEYFSETQRNKGNFPGRFSGRQFSNSRSEMNVSTLELGDSALYLCASSLALGRGRSNEQFFGPGTRLTVL.